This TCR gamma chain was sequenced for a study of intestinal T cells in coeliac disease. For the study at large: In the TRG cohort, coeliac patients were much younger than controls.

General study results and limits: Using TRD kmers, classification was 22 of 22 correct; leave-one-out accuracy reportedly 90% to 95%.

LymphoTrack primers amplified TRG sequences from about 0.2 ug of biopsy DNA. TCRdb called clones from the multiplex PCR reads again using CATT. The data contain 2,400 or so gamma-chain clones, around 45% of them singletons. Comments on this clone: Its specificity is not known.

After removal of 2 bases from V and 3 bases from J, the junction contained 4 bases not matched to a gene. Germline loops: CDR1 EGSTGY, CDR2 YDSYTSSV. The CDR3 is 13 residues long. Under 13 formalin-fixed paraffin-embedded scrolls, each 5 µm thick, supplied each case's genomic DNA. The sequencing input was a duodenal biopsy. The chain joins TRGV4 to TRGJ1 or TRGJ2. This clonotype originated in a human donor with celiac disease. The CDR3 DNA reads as TGTGCCACCTGGGATGAATTTTATTATAAGAAACTCTTT. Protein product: CATWDEFYYKKLF.